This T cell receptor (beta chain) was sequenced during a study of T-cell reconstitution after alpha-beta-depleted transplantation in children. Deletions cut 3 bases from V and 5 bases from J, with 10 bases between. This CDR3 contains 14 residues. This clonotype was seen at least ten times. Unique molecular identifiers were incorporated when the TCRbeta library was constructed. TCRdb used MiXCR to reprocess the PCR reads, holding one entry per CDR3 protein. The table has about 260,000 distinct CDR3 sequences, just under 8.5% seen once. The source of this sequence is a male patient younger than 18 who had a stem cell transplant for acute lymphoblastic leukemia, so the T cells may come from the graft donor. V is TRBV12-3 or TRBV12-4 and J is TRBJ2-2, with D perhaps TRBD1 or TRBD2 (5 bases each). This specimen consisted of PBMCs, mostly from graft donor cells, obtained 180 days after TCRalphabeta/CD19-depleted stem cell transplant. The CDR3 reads CASSFGGATGELFF. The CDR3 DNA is TGTGCCAGCAGTTTTGGGGGAGCGACCGGGGAGCTGTTTTTT.